Following are 23 T cell receptor beta chains from one sample sequenced in a study of cytomegalovirus exposure and HLA in healthy donors. Researchers ran the PCR with 60 Vbeta and 13 Jbeta primers. This table comes from immunoSEQ multiplex PCR, and its TCRdb copy is limited to in-frame clones, with some not included. The sample includes about 120,000 clones, about 71% seen only once; the top ten take 3% to 3.5%. The specimen sequenced was PBMCs. The receptors here all came from a woman in her 50s in good health and CMV-seronegative.

This clone turned up a few times. The chain employs TRBV28 and TRBJ2-7; TRBD1 matches at 8 bases. The CDR3 is made up of 21 amino acids. The V gene's germline CDR1 is MDHEN and CDR2 SYDVKM. The J segment lost 2 bases and the V segment lost 5 bases, leaving 26 bases of the junction unmatched. The DNA for the CDR3 is TGTGCCAGCAGTGCCGGGTTTGCGGGACAGGTGACCGGGACGCCTACCTACGAGCAGTACTTC. It specifies CASSAGFAGQVTGTPTYEQYF.

This clone turned up a few times. The chain recombines TRBV28 with TRBJ1-5, with 7 bases lining up with TRBD1. The CDR3 spans 15 residues. Germline loops: CDR1 MDHEN, CDR2 SYDVKM. The J segment lost 3 bases and the V segment lost 2 bases, leaving 4 bases of the junction unmatched. The CDR3 nucleotides are TGTGCCAGCAGTTTAAGACAGGGTTACAATCAGCCCCAGCATTTT. Amino acids: CASSLRQGYNQPQHF.

The J gene is TRBJ2-7, the V gene TRBV28; unclear D gene. The CDR3 has 14 amino acids. Germline assignment: CDR1 MDHEN and CDR2 SYDVKM. The V end lost 7 bases, the J end lost 3 bases, and 16 bases lay between the germline ends. CDR3 sequence reads: CASNSHYSRYEQYF. The DNA for the CDR3 is TGTGCCAGCAATTCCCATTACAGCCGCTACGAGCAGTACTTC.

The chain carries TRBV4-1 and TRBJ2-7; a possible D gene is TRBD1 (5 bases). V was cut by 3 bases and J by 2 bases, with 17 bases left in between. Germline lookup yields CDR1 MGHRA and CDR2 YSYEKL. The CDR3 covers 16 residues. CDR3 nucleotides: TGCGCCAGCAGCCACCCGGTCAGGGATCGGGCCTACGAGCAGTACTTC. It codes for CASSHPVRDRAYEQYF.

This clone was seen more than once but under ten times. V and J are TRBV27 and TRBJ2-6; 8 positions match TRBD1. The CDR3 sequence is 19 residues long. The germline V gene encodes CDR1 MNHEY and CDR2 SMNVEV (reference sequence). Trimming removed 6 bases from V and 1 base from J; junction bases left unmatched: 14. CDR3 sequence (DNA): TGTGCCAGCAGGCGACAGGGGTCCCCCCGGTTATCTGGGGCCAACGTCCTGACTTTC. Translated: CASRRQGSPRLSGANVLTF.

The genes are TRBV23-1 and TRBJ1-5; 7 bases map to TRBD1. TRBV23-1 falls under the ORF class, with uncertain function. This CDR3 has 15 amino acids. Unmatched junction bases numbered 12, after V lost 4 bases and J lost 9 bases. CDR3 region: CASSPPGQYITPQHF. The CDR3 region has the DNA TGCGCCAGCAGTCCTCCGGGACAGTACATCACGCCCCAGCATTTT.

This clone was counted once. V and J are TRBV7-9 and TRBJ2-7; tentatively, D is TRBD1 (6 bases). V shed 3 bases and J shed 2 bases, with 8 bases lying between them. Germline V gives CDR1 SEHNR, CDR2 FQNEAQ (reference sequence). This CDR3 is 13 amino acids long. The chain's CDR3 is CASSLQGTYEQYF. For the CDR3, the DNA is TGTGCCAGCAGCTTGCAGGGGACCTACGAGCAGTACTTC.

V usage is TRBV5-1 and J usage is TRBJ2-5; tentatively, D is TRBD2 (6 bases). The J call is uncertain, as TRBJ2-7 better fits the DNA end. Germline V gene sequence: CDR1 SGHRS, CDR2 YFSETQ. There are 14 residues in the CDR3. The CDR3 DNA reads as TGCGCCAGCAGCTTGGGACTAGTCCCCTACGAGCAGTACTTC. Its translation: CASSLGLVPYEQYF.

This clone was seen more than once but under ten times. The V call is TRBV5-5, the J call TRBJ2-2, with 9 positions matching TRBD1. From germline, CDR1 is SGHKS and CDR2 YYEKEE (reference sequence). CDR3 size: 15 residues. The J segment lost 7 bases and the V segment lost 3 bases, leaving 7 bases of the junction unmatched. The CDR3 protein is CASSWGQGRIGELFF. In nucleotides, the CDR3 is TGTGCCAGCAGCTGGGGACAGGGACGTATCGGGGAGCTGTTTTTT.

The V and J genes are TRBV28 and TRBJ1-1; 9 bases agree with TRBD1. The germline CDR1 and CDR2 sequences are MDHEN and SYDVKM. The CDR3 totals 14 residues. V was clipped by 6 bases and J by 6 bases; unmatched bases: 8. The CDR3 region has the DNA TGTGCCAGCAGATTGACACAGGGGGCGGCTGAAGCTTTCTTT. This gives the protein CASRLTQGAAEAFF. Based on the CDR3 plus reference TRBV28 and TRBJ1-1, the full variable domain is DVKVTQSSRYLVKRTGEKVFLECVQDMDHENMFWYRQDPGLGLRLIYFSYDVKMKEKGDIPEGYSVSREKKERFSLILESASTNQTSMYLCASRLTQGAAEAFFGQGTRLTVV.

About this clone itself: A junction end diverges from the germline sequence, so it may reflect a read error. The J gene is TRBJ2-2, the V gene TRBV7-9; TRBD1 matches at 7 bases. In germline, CDR1 is SEHNR, CDR2 FQNEAQ (reference sequence). The CDR3 contains 15 residues. The CDR3: CSSSPTGTNTGELFF. The CDR3 DNA follows: TGTTCCAGCAGCCCGACAGGGACGAACACCGGGGAGCTGTTTTTT.

Remarks on this clone: The same CDR3 can be traced to other DNA sequences in this sample. The gene calls are TRBV19 and TRBJ1-5; 12 positions match TRBD1. This CDR3 comprises 15 residues. The germline gives CDR1 LNHDA, CDR2 SQIVND (reference sequence). The junction had 7 bases not matched to a gene; V was cut back by 4 bases and J by 9 bases. Here the CDR3 DNA reads TGTGCCAGTAGTAGTGGGACAGGGGGCGAGAGGCCCCAGCATTTT. Protein product: CASSSGTGGERPQHF.

The V call is TRBV11-1, the J call TRBJ1-2, with D perhaps matching TRBD1 (6 bases). Germline lookup yields CDR1 SGHAT and CDR2 FQDESV (reference sequence). The CDR3 runs to 13 residues. The germline V and J ends were trimmed by 2 bases and 6 bases, with 10 bases remaining between them. CDR3: CASSLSGGDGYTF. The CDR3 DNA sequence: TGTGCCAGCAGCTTATCGGGGGGCGATGGCTACACCTTC.

This rearrangement joins TRBV7-2 to TRBJ2-6, with TRBD1 matching over 9 bases. V dropped 3 bases and J dropped 1; count of bases not matched to a gene: 7. The CDR3 covers 18 residues. Germline assignment: CDR1 SGHTA and CDR2 FQGNSA. The CDR3 loop is CASSLRTGTGSGANVLTF. The CDR3, as DNA: TGTGCCAGCAGCTTGAGAACCGGGACAGGGTCTGGGGCCAACGTCCTGACTTTC.

This clone was observed a handful of times. This chain links TRBV30 with TRBJ2-7, with 11 positions matching TRBD1. V lost 6 bases, J lost 2 bases, and 6 bases stayed unmatched. Per germline, CDR1 GTSNPN and CDR2 SVGIG (reference sequence). This CDR3 comprises 14 residues. CDR3 loop: CACLRDRGAYEQYF. In DNA form, the CDR3 reads TGTGCCTGCCTCCGGGACAGGGGGGCCTACGAGCAGTACTTC.

The genes are TRBV19 and TRBJ1-5; TRBD1 matches at 7 bases. V was pared by 5 bases and J by 0 bases, with 10 bases of the junction left unmatched. The CDR3 has 17 amino acids. Germline lookup yields CDR1 LNHDA and CDR2 SQIVND (reference sequence). The CDR3 loop is CASSHPGRGDSNQPQHF. DNA of the CDR3: TGTGCCAGTAGTCACCCTGGCAGGGGGGATAGCAATCAGCCCCAGCATTTT.

The J gene is TRBJ2-2, the V gene TRBV4-3; possibly TRBD1 for D (6 bases). Germline V gene data show CDR1 as LGHNA and CDR2 as YSLEER. The CDR3 totals 16 residues. Trimming shortened V by 0 bases and J by 7 bases, and 15 bases separated the two germline ends. CDR3 in DNA: TGCGCCAGCAGCCAAGATCTATCCCCCAGGGGCGGGGAGCTGTTTTTT. Amino acids: CASSQDLSPRGGELFF.

This clone was seen more than once but under ten times. The CDR3 DNA sequence: TGTGCCAGCAGTCCAGGGGGGTATTCACGGCCCCAGCATTTT. This codes for CASSPGGYSRPQHF. The chain uses TRBV6-1 and TRBJ1-5; 7 bases align to TRBD1. V was clipped by 5 bases and J by 9 bases; unmatched bases: 10. Germline values: CDR1 MNHNS, CDR2 SASEGT. The CDR3 loop spans 14 amino acids.

The chain joins TRBV7-9 to TRBJ1-2; D remains unclear. The CDR3 totals 17 residues. The germline gives CDR1 SEHNR, CDR2 FQNEAQ (reference sequence). V gave up 0 bases and J gave up 3 bases, with 17 bases separating them. As DNA, the CDR3 is TGTGCCAGCAGCTTAGCCCTTCCCCCGAGGCGATACTATGGCTACACCTTC. This translates into CASSLALPPRRYYGYTF.

V usage is TRBV10-3 and J usage is TRBJ2-3; possible D gene TRBD2, 6 bases. Germline CDR1 and CDR2: ENHRY and SYGVKD. The V end was cut by 2 bases, the J end by 4 bases, with 13 bases between. The CDR3 loop spans 15 amino acids. In DNA form, the CDR3 reads TGTGCCATCAGTGAGCCTAGCGAAAGCGCAGATACGCAGTATTTT. Translating it yields CAISEPSESADTQYF.

This chain uses TRBV7-2 with TRBJ2-2, with D unresolved. From germline, CDR1 is SGHTA and CDR2 FQGNSA. The length of the CDR3 is 12 residues. Trimming took off 5 bases at V and 1 base at J, with 2 bases between the two ends. The CDR3 DNA is TGTGCCAGCAGCCTGAACACCGGGGAGCTGTTTTTT. It translates to CASSLNTGELFF.

The genes are TRBV6-5 and TRBJ1-1; 7 positions agree with TRBD1. Germline V gene lookup returns CDR1 MNHEY and CDR2 SVGAGI. This CDR3 is 11 amino acids long. Trimming at V came to 8 bases and at J to 11 bases, leaving 8 bases not matched to a gene. CDR3 residues: CASSDRAGAFF. CDR3 coding DNA: TGTGCCAGCTCAGACAGGGCTGGGGCTTTCTTT.

This clone showed up just a few times. The chain has TRBV30 and TRBJ1-2; no firm D call. Germline V lookup: CDR1 GTSNPN, CDR2 SVGIG (reference sequence). CDR3 length: 12 residues. V lost 2 bases and J lost 4, with 8 bases in between. The CDR3 bases are TGTGCCTGGAGTTCGAGCTCCTATGGCTACACCTTC. Its protein is CAWSSSSYGYTF.